This T cell receptor beta chain comes out of a study of cytomegalovirus exposure and HLA in healthy donors. To note about this clone: Its antigen is unknown.

Study findings and constraints: In a later analysis, several top co-occurrence clusters appeared linked to parvovirus B19, influenza, CMV and Epstein-Barr virus. The authors later linked a missense DCLRE1C variant to TCR beta V- and J-gene trimming. Researchers counted around 160 TCR beta chains as cytomegalovirus-associated.

Germline V gene sequence: CDR1 SGHKS, CDR2 YYEKEE (reference sequence). Losses at the gene ends were 0 bases for V and 5 bases for J; bases not matched to a gene: 2. The CDR3 totals 15 residues. With 60 Vbeta and 13 Jbeta primers, the PCR was carried out. In the original processing: It was a later analysis that counted 83 million or so unique TCR beta chains, of which some 12 million were shared. Profiled with immunoSEQ multiplex PCR; TCRdb holds only in-frame clones, not every one. For V, J and clone size, that table is used; D and trimming come from the DNA. The data show about 120,000 clones, with 65% to 85% seen just once and just under 2.5% held by the top ten.

The sequencing input was PBMCs. The sequence derives from a woman under 30 in good health and CMV-seronegative. The rearrangement uses TRBV5-5 and TRBJ2-2, with 9 nucleotides matching TRBD2. Written as DNA, the CDR3 is TGTGCCAGCAGCTTGGGTAGCGGGAGAACCGGGGAGCTGTTTTTT. It codes for CASSLGSGRTGELFF.